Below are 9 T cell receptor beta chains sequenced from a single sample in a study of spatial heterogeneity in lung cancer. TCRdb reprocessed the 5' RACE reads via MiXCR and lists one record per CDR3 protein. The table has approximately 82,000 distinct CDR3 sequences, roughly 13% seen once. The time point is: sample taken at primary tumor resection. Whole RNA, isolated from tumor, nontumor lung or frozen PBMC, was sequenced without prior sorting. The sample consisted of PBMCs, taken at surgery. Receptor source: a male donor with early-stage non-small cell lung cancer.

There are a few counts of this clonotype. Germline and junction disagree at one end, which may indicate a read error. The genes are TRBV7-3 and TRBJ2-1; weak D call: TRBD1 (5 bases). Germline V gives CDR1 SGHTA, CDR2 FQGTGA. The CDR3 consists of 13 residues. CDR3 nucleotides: TGTGCCAGCAGCCCGCAGGGTGTACAAGAGCGGTTCTTC. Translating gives CASSPQGVQERFF.

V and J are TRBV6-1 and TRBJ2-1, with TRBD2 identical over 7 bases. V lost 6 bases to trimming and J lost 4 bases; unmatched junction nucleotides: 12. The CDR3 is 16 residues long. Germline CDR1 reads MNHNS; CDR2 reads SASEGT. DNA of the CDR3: TGTGCCAGCAGGGTACTCCTAGCGGACTATTACAATGAGCAGTTCTTC. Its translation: CASRVLLADYYNEQFF.

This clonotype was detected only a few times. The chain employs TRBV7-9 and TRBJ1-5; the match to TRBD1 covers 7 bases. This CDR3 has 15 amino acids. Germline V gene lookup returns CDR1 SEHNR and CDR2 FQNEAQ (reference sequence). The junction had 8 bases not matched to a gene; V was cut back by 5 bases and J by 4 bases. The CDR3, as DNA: TGTGCCAGCAGCCCGGGGACAGAAAATAATCAGCCCCAGCATTTT. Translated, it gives CASSPGTENNQPQHF.

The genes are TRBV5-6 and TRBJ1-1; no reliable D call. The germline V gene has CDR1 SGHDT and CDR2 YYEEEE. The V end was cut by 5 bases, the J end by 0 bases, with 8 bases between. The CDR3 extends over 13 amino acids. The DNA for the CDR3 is TGTGCCAGCAGAGCCCCCATGAACACTGAAGCTTTCTTT. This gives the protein CASRAPMNTEAFF. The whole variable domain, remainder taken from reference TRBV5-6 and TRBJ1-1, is DAGVTQSPTHLIKTRGQQVTLRCSPKSGHDTVSWYQQALGQGPQFIFQYYEEEERQRGNFPDRFSGHQFPNYSSELNVNALLLGDSALYLCASRAPMNTEAFFGQGTRLTVV.

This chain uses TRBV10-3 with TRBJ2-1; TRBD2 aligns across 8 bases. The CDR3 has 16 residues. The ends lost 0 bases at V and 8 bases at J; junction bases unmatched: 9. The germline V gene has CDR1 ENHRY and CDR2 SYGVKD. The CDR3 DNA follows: TGTGCCATCAGTGAGTCGCTAGCGGGTATTGAGGATGAGCAGTTCTTC. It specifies CAISESLAGIEDEQFF.

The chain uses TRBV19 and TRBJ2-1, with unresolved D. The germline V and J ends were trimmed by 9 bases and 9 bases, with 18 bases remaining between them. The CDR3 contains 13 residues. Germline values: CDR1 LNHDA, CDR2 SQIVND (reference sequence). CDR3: CASALQYGVEQFF. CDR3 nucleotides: TGTGCCAGCGCCCTCCAATATGGGGTTGAGCAGTTCTTC.

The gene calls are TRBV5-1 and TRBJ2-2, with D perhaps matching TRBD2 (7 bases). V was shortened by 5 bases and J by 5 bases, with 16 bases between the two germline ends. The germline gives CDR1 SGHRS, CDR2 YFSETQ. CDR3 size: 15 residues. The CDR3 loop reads CASRGLRGQTGELFF. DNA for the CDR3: TGCGCCAGCAGAGGGTTGCGGGGGCAAACCGGGGAGCTGTTTTTT. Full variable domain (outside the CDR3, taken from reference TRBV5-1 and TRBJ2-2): KAGVTQTPRYLIKTRGQQVTLSCSPISGHRSVSWYQQTPGQGLQFLFEYFSETQRNKGNFPGRFSGRQFSNSRSEMNVSTLELGDSALYLCASRGLRGQTGELFFGEGSRLTVL.

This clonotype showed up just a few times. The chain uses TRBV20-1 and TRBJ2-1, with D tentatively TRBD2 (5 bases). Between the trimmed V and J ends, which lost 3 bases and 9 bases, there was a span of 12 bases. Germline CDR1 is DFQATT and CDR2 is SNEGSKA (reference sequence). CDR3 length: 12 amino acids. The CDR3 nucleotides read TGCAGTGCTAGTCCCCTAGCAAGTGAGCAGTTCTTC. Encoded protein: CSASPLASEQFF.

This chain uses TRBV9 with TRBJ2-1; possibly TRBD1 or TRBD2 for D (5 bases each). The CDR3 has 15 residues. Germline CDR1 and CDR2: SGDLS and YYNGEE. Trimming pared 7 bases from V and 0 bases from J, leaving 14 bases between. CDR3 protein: CASSFSGGSYNEQFF. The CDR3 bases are TGTGCCAGCTCGTTTAGTGGGGGCTCCTACAATGAGCAGTTCTTC.